The 15 T cell receptor beta chains presented below share a single source sample, sequenced in a study of Ad26.COV2.S vaccination and SARS-CoV-2 variants. Sequencing used immunoSEQ multiplex PCR; TCRdb keeps in-frame clones, though not all of them. There are around 340,000 clones in the sample; less than 90% occur only once, and 6.4% lies in the top ten. Indicated treatment: about 20 received Ad26.COV2.S at low or high dose, single or two shots; 5 received placebo; per-sample allocation not given. Sampling occurred on day 63 after the first vaccine or placebo injection. The sample here was peripheral blood, taken in a trial of Ad26.COV2.S vaccine versus placebo. All receptors come from a person aged 18-65 years who received the Ad26.COV2.S COVID-19 vaccine or a placebo.

The chain has TRBV6-1 and TRBJ1-1; the D is unclear. This CDR3 comprises 15 residues. In germline, CDR1 is MNHNS, CDR2 SASEGT. Between the trimmed V and J ends, which lost 2 bases and 6 bases, there was a span of 16 bases. CDR3: CASSELGGKASEAFF. CDR3 coding DNA: TGTGCCAGCAGTGAACTCGGAGGAAAAGCGTCTGAAGCTTTCTTT.

Notes on this clone: The junction does not match germline at one end; this may be a read error. The chain recombines TRBV7-8 with TRBJ2-7; D is unclear. CDR3 size: 9 residues. Germline loops: CDR1 SGHVS, CDR2 FQNEAQ. CDR3: CASSPLGEF. CDR3 bases: TGTGCCAGCAGCCCGCTCGGAGAATTC.

V is TRBV7-8 and J is TRBJ2-2; the D gene is possibly TRBD2 (6 bases). Trimming shortened V by 5 bases and J by 7 bases, and 20 bases separated the two germline ends. Germline loops: CDR1 SGHVS, CDR2 FQNEAQ. CDR3 length: 16 residues. CDR3 DNA: TGTGCCAGCAGCCCCACGTGGGACTTTGCATACGGGGAGCTGTTTTTT. Amino acid sequence: CASSPTWDFAYGELFF.

CDR3 nucleotides: TGTGCCAGCAGTTGGGGACAAGGGAGGGGCTCCTACGAGCAGTACTTC. Its translation is CASSWGQGRGSYEQYF. The V and J genes are TRBV27 and TRBJ2-7; TRBD2 might be the D (7 bases). Germline loops: CDR1 MNHEY, CDR2 SMNVEV (reference sequence). The V end was cut by 4 bases, the J end by 0 bases, with 16 bases between. The CDR3 consists of 16 residues.

This clone was detected once. The chain joins TRBV7-8 to TRBJ2-7, with 9 bases aligning to TRBD1. The germline CDR1 and CDR2 sequences are SGHVS and FQNEAQ. Germline trimming cut 5 bases from V and 7 bases from J; bases unmatched to any gene: 6. The length of the CDR3 is 13 residues. For the CDR3, the DNA is TGTGCCAGCAGCCGGGACAGGGTGGGTGAGCAGTACTTC. As protein: CASSRDRVGEQYF.

The chain carries TRBV9 and TRBJ2-2; 8 nucleotides line up with TRBD1. CDR1 and CDR2 from the germline V gene are SGDLS and YYNGEE. Losses at the gene ends were 2 bases for V and 6 bases for J; bases not matched to a gene: 15. This CDR3 is built from 18 residues. The CDR3 sequence: CASSVRIQGAPMAGELFF. The CDR3 coding sequence is TGTGCCAGCAGCGTTAGAATTCAGGGGGCACCCATGGCCGGGGAGCTGTTTTTT. Full variable domain (remainder filled in from reference TRBV9 and TRBJ2-2): DSGVTQTPKHLITATGQRVTLRCSPRSGDLSVYWYQQSLDQGLQFLIQYYNGEERAKGNILERFSAQQFPDLHSELNLSSLELGDSALYFCASSVRIQGAPMAGELFFGEGSRLTVL.

The chain joins TRBV18 to TRBJ2-7; D is unclear. V was clipped by 3 bases and J by 5 bases, with 11 bases between them. The CDR3 consists of 13 residues. CDR1 and CDR2 from the germline V gene are KGHSH and LQKENI. This chain's CDR3 is CASSPGFKDEQYF. The CDR3 DNA reads as TGTGCCAGCTCACCGGGATTCAAGGACGAGCAGTACTTC.

This chain connects TRBV27 to TRBJ1-5; TRBD1 matches 7 bases. V dropped 5 bases and J dropped 1; count of bases not matched to a gene: 8. This CDR3 contains 16 residues. Looked up from germline, CDR1 is MNHEY and CDR2 is SMNVEV (reference sequence). CDR3 DNA: TGTGCCAGCAGTCAAGCCCCGGACAGGAGCAATCAGCCCCAGCATTTT. Amino acids: CASSQAPDRSNQPQHF.

The genes are TRBV4-1 and TRBJ2-1; D remains ambiguous. Trimming removed 0 bases from V and 8 bases from J, with 11 bases in between. CDR3 length: 14 amino acids. CDR1 and CDR2 from the germline V gene are MGHRA and YSYEKL. The DNA of the CDR3 is TGCGCCAGCAGCCAAGAATTTGGGTGGGATGAGCAGTTCTTC. It yields the protein CASSQEFGWDEQFF.

CDR3 coding DNA: TGTGCCAGTAGCCCAAACAGGGGTTTCCAAGAGACCCAGTACTTC. This translates into CASSPNRGFQETQYF. The genes are TRBV19 and TRBJ2-5; 7 positions match TRBD1. The germline CDR1 and CDR2 sequences are LNHDA and SQIVND (reference sequence). The trim removed 6 bases at V and 1 base at J, leaving 8 bases unmatched. The CDR3 runs to 15 residues.

There are a few counts of this clone. The rearrangement links TRBV30 to TRBJ1-1, with D tentatively TRBD1 (5 bases). CDR3 length equals 13 residues. Trimming cost V 3 bases and J 3 bases, with 11 bases left between them. Germline lookup yields CDR1 GTSNPN and CDR2 SVGIG (reference sequence). Here the CDR3 reads CAWSGATDTEAFF. DNA for the CDR3: TGTGCCTGGAGCGGGGCCACTGACACTGAAGCTTTCTTT.

The V and J genes are TRBV9 and TRBJ1-1; no reliable D call. Germline-derived CDR1 and CDR2 are SGDLS and YYNGEE. The CDR3 length is 17 residues. Deletions cut 5 bases from V and 0 bases from J, with 20 bases between. CDR3: CASSPLPGTPMNTEAFF. DNA for the CDR3: TGTGCCAGCAGTCCACTCCCTGGTACACCCATGAACACTGAAGCTTTCTTT.

This sequence joins TRBV4-2 and TRBJ2-7; possible D gene TRBD2, 7 bases. Germline values: CDR1 LGHNA, CDR2 YNFKEQ. Trimming took off 2 bases at V and 2 bases at J, with 16 bases between the two ends. This CDR3 is 16 amino acids long. Here the CDR3 DNA reads TGTGCCAGCAGCCAATCGGGGGGCGGGCCAGCCTACGAGCAGTACTTC. Protein: CASSQSGGGPAYEQYF.

The V gene is TRBV5-1, the J gene TRBJ2-3; D perhaps matches TRBD1 (6 bases). Germline lookup yields CDR1 SGHRS and CDR2 YFSETQ. V was clipped by 5 bases and J by 2 bases, with 18 bases between them. This CDR3 spans 16 amino acids. This CDR3 is CASSLSLGGTTDTQYF. The DNA of the CDR3 is TGCGCCAGCAGTCTCTCTTTAGGGGGAACCACAGATACGCAGTATTTT.

This sequence joins TRBV6-1 and TRBJ2-3, with D maybe TRBD2 (6 bases). V was clipped by 2 bases and J by 1 base, with 13 bases between them. The CDR3 length is 16 residues. Germline V gene lookup returns CDR1 MNHNS and CDR2 SASEGT. CDR3 sequence reads: CASSETDPGGTDTQYF. The CDR3 nucleotides are TGTGCCAGCAGTGAAACAGATCCGGGGGGCACAGATACGCAGTATTTT.